This paragraph covers one T cell receptor beta chain sequence. What it recognizes is unknown. These data belong to a study of T cells in tuberculosis. Study at large: IGRA-negative adolescents, IGRA-positive adolescents with latent tuberculosis and adults with active tuberculosis formed this South African cohort. Findings of the study overall: Active tuberculosis patients had shorter CDR3-alpha; the beta difference was nonsignificant. Active tuberculosis alpha repertoires lay closer to GMM-specific TCRs than controls'.

The CDR3 spans 15 residues. V was shortened by 3 bases and J by 0 bases, with 9 bases between the two germline ends. Germline CDR1 and CDR2: LNHDA and SQIVND (reference sequence). Data came from immunoSEQ multiplex PCR; TCRdb stores just in-frame clones and leaves some out. The data contain approximately 22,000 clones, roughly 88% of them seen just once; the ten biggest clones take up 15%. Time point reported: new active TB diagnosis, blood taken before or within 7 days of starting treatment. This chain uses TRBV19 with TRBJ2-1, with D perhaps TRBD1 (5 bases). Here the sequenced sample was PBMCs, taken at tuberculosis diagnosis. The sequence was collected from an adult with tuberculosis. The CDR3 DNA is TGTGCCAGTAGTATGATGGACAACTCCTACAATGAGCAGTTCTTC. It codes for CASSMMDNSYNEQFF.